This T cell receptor (beta chain) is drawn from a study of response to subunit inactivated influenza vaccine. This clonotype was seen more than once but under ten times. Germline-derived CDR1 and CDR2 are SGHAT and FQNNGV. Trimming removed 9 bases from V and 5 bases from J, with 10 bases in between. The CDR3 runs 11 residues. TCRdb itself ran the RT-PCR reads through MiXCR, one entry per CDR3 protein. Among about half a million distinct CDR3 sequences listed, about a tenth were seen once. The TCR sequence derives from a man aged 50-60 years who received an inactivated influenza vaccine. V is TRBV11-2 and J is TRBJ2-5; D remains unclear. Sequenced here: PBMCs from blood, sampled roughly 47 days after vaccination. The CDR3 DNA sequence: TGTGCCAGAATACTTTGGGAGACCCAGTACTTC. It yields the protein CARILWETQYF.